Presented here are 13 T cell receptor beta chains from one specimen sequenced in a study of blood T cell repertoires in COVID-19 (dated by TCRdb to about 2020). The library was built by means of the immunoSEQ multiplex PCR assay. As stored in TCRdb, this immuneACCESS dataset retains in-frame rearrangements with V and J assigned. A fraction of the clones does not appear; measured against another copy, unresolved V genes explain less than half of the discrepancy, and the remainder lacks a known reason. A total of around 200,000 clones appear in this sample, approximately 80% of them only once. Jointly, the top ten make up around 6.7% of the sample. Sequencing was carried out using peripheral blood. The receptors come from a middle-aged woman with COVID-19, enrolled during active disease.

The chain recombines TRBV24-1 with TRBJ2-1, with 9 bases that match TRBD2. V shed 2 bases, J shed 8 bases, and the junction held 6 bases outside the gene matches. In germline, CDR1 is KGHDR, CDR2 SFDVKD. This CDR3 region has 15 residues. CDR3 DNA sequence: TGTGCCACCAGTGATTCGAGCGGGAGGAGGGATGAGCAGTTCTTC. It translates to CATSDSSGRRDEQFF.

The CDR3 coding sequence is TGTGCCAGCAGTTACACCAGGGGGGATAATTCACCCCTCCACTTT. It encodes CASSYTRGDNSPLHF. The chain couples TRBV6-5 to TRBJ1-6; the match to TRBD1 covers 7 bases. This CDR3 is 15 amino acids long. Losses at the gene ends were 2 bases for V and 5 bases for J; bases not matched to a gene: 3. The V gene's germline CDR1 is MNHEY and CDR2 SVGAGI.

CDR3 sequence (DNA): TGTGCCAGCAGCTTAGAGGCTAGTCCCACAGATACGCAGTATTTT. Translated: CASSLEASPTDTQYF. The V and J genes are TRBV11-2 and TRBJ2-3; D not resolved. V was pared by 0 bases and J by 2 bases, with 9 bases between. The V gene's germline CDR1 is SGHAT and CDR2 FQNNGV. The CDR3 sequence is 15 residues long. The full variable domain, completed using reference TRBV11-2 and TRBJ2-3, is EAGVAQSPRYKIIEKRQSVAFWCNPISGHATLYWYQQILGQGPKLLIQFQNNGVVDDSQLPKDRFSAERLKGVDSTLKIQPAKLEDSAVYLCASSLEASPTDTQYFGPGTRLTVL.

The chain carries TRBV19 and TRBJ2-3; 7 nucleotides align to TRBD1. After removal of 3 bases from V and 3 bases from J, the junction contained 3 bases not matched to a gene. This CDR3 spans 14 amino acids. The germline CDR1 and CDR2 sequences are LNHDA and SQIVND (reference sequence). CDR3 coding DNA: TGTGCCAGTAGTATGAGGGGGCGGACAGATACGCAGTATTTT. As protein: CASSMRGRTDTQYF.

This chain connects TRBV7-9 to TRBJ2-7; 7 bases are shared with TRBD1. Germline V gives CDR1 SEHNR, CDR2 FQNEAQ (reference sequence). Losses at the gene ends were 2 bases for V and 3 bases for J; bases not matched to a gene: 4. The CDR3 spans 14 residues. CDR3 DNA: TGTGCCAGCAGCTTACCGGGACAGTTCTACGAGCAGTACTTC. Translation gives CASSLPGQFYEQYF.

This chain joins TRBV6-5 and TRBJ2-5; 8 positions agree with TRBD2. Per the germline V gene, CDR1 is MNHEY and CDR2 is SVGAGI. The CDR3 is 13 residues long. The junction had 5 bases not matched to a gene; V was cut back by 7 bases and J by 4 bases. CDR3 in DNA: TGTGCCAGCACCGGGGGGGGATTAGAGACCCAGTACTTC. It encodes CASTGGGLETQYF.

The chain uses TRBV6-5 and TRBJ1-1; D is possibly TRBD1 (5 bases). V was shortened by 8 bases and J by 7 bases, with 8 bases between the two germline ends. The CDR3 is 10 residues long. The germline V gene encodes CDR1 MNHEY and CDR2 SVGAGI. The CDR3 sequence is CASGHLEAFF. Written as DNA, the CDR3 is TGTGCCAGCGGACACCTTGAAGCTTTCTTT.

V is TRBV10-3 and J is TRBJ2-7; 11 bases agree with TRBD1. Trimming took 6 bases from V and 6 from J; bases not matched to a gene: 7. The CDR3 spans 14 residues. From germline, CDR1 is ENHRY and CDR2 SYGVKD. The chain's CDR3 is CAIRPGTGGGEQYF. CDR3 nucleotide sequence: TGTGCCATCAGACCCGGGACAGGGGGAGGCGAGCAGTACTTC.

The genes are TRBV1 and TRBJ2-7; the table assigns TRBD2, which was not confirmed against the DNA. TRBV1 is shown as a pseudogene. This CDR3 is 14 amino acids long. DNA of the CDR3: TGCACCAGCAGCACTCCTCGTTCTCCCTACGAGCAGTACTTC. Translating gives CTSSTPRSPYEQYF.

This clone was counted a single time. The chain employs TRBV7-9 and TRBJ1-5; tentatively, D is TRBD1 (6 bases). The V gene lost 4 bases and the J gene lost 5 bases, with 15 bases spanning the gap. There are 15 residues in the CDR3. The germline V gene has CDR1 SEHNR and CDR2 FQNEAQ (reference sequence). The CDR3 region is CASSCWDKGDQPQHF. In nucleotides, the CDR3 is TGTGCCAGCAGCTGTTGGGACAAAGGTGATCAGCCCCAGCATTTT.

This clone was seen a few times. This rearrangement joins TRBV9 to TRBJ1-2, with 11 nucleotides matching TRBD1. The CDR3 covers 15 residues. V shed 3 bases, J shed 2 bases, and the junction held 3 bases outside the gene matches. From germline, CDR1 is SGDLS and CDR2 YYNGEE. The CDR3 coding sequence is TGTGCCAGCAGCGAGGGGACAGGGGGAAACTATGGCTACACCTTC. The encoded protein is CASSEGTGGNYGYTF.

The gene calls are TRBV11-2 and TRBJ2-5; 12 positions agree with TRBD2. From germline, CDR1 is SGHAT and CDR2 FQNNGV. J was trimmed by 5 bases and V by 5 bases; bases with no gene match: 6. The CDR3 has 15 amino acids. The CDR3 DNA follows: TGTGCCAGCAGCAAACTAGCGGGGGGTTCTGAGACCCAGTACTTC. This translates into CASSKLAGGSETQYF.

The rearrangement links TRBV24-1 to TRBJ2-2; 13 bases agree with TRBD2. This CDR3 is 17 amino acids long. The junction had 4 bases not matched to a gene; V was cut back by 1 base and J by 6 bases. Per germline, CDR1 KGHDR and CDR2 SFDVKD. The CDR3 protein is CATSDFGLAGESGELFF. The CDR3 region has the DNA TGTGCCACCAGTGATTTTGGACTAGCGGGGGAGTCCGGGGAGCTGTTTTTT.